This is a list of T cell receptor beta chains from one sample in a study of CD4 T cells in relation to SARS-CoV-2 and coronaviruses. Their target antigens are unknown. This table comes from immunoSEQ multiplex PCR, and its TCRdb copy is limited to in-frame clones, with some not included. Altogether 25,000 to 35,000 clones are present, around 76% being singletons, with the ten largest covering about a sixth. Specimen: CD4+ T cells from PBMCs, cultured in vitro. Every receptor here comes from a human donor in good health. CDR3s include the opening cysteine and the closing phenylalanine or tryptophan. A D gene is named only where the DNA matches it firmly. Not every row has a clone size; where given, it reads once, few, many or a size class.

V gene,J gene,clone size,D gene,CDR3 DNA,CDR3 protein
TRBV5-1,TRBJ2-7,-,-,TGCGCCAGCAGCTTGGATCAGGGACCCTACGAGCAGTACTTC,CASSLDQGPYEQYF
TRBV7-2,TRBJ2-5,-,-,TGTGCCAGCAGCTTCCAAGAGACCCAGTACTTC,CASSFQETQYF
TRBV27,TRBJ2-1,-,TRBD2,TGTGCCAGCAGTTTTCTAGCGGGAAGGGGATTAGGTCAGCAGTTCTTC,CASSFLAGRGLGQQFF
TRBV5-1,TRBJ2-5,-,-,TGCGCCAGCAGCTCGGGTTGGGGCGGGGACCAAGAGACCCAGTACTTC,CASSSGWGGDQETQYF
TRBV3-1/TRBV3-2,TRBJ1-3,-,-,TGTGCCAGCAGCCAGGGAAACACCATATATTTT,CASSQGNTIYF
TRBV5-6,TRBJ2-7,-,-,TGTGCCAGCAGCTACAACTACGAGCAGTACTTC,CASSYNYEQYF
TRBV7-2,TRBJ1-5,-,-,TGTGCCAGCAGCTCCCCTCGGGACACAAGTGTCAATCAGCCCCAGCATTTT,CASSSPRDTSVNQPQHF
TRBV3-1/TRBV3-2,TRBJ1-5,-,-,TGTGCCAGCAGCCCCTCGGAGGGGAACCAGCCCCAGCATTTT,CASSPSEGNQPQHF
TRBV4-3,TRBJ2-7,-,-,TGCGCCAGCAGCCAAGATACGAACTCCTACGAGCAGTACTTC,CASSQDTNSYEQYF
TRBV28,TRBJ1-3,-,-,TGTGCCAGCAGCCCGGCAGCGGCCTCTGGAAACACCATATATTTT,CASSPAAASGNTIYF
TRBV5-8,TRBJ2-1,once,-,TGTGCCAGCAGCTTCATAGGGGTCGATGAGCAGTTCTTC,CASSFIGVDEQFF
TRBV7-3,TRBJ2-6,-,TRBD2,TGTGCCAGCAGCTCCCCCGCGGGAGCACACGGGGCCAACGTCCTGACTTTC,CASSSPAGAHGANVLTF
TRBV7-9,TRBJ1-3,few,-,TGTGCCAGCAGCTTCGGCTCTGGAAACACCATATATTTT,CASSFGSGNTIYF
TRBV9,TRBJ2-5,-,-,TGTGCCAGCAGCCTACCAGGACAGACTCCAGAGACCCAGTACTTC,CASSLPGQTPETQYF
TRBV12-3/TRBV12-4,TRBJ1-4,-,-,TGTGCCAGCAGTTTTTTTAATGAAAAACTGTTTTTT,CASSFFNEKLFF
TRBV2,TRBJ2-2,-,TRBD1,TGTGCCAGCATGGGAACAGGGGGCCTCACCGGGGAGCTGTTTTTT,CASMGTGGLTGELFF
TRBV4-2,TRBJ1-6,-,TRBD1,TGTGCCAGCAGCCAAGGACTGGGGACAGATAATTCACCCCTCCACTTT,CASSQGLGTDNSPLHF
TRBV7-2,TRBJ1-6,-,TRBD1,TGTGCCAGCAGCTTAGAGGGGACAGGCAATAATTCACCCCTCCACTTT,CASSLEGTGNNSPLHF
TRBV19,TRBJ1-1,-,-,TGTGCCAGTAGCACCAGGGAGGAGAGCACTGAAGCTTTCTTT,CASSTREESTEAFF
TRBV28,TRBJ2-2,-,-,TGTGCCAGCAGTTTTAATTGGAACACCGGGGAGCTGTTTTTT,CASSFNWNTGELFF
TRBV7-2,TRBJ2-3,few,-,TGTGCCAGCAGCTTAGGAGGGGCGACAGATACGCAGTATTTT,CASSLGGATDTQYF
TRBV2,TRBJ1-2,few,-,TGTGCCAGCAGTGAACAGGGGACGGGCTATGGCTACACCTTC,CASSEQGTGYGYTF
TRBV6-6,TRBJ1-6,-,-,TGTGCCAGCAGCCATAGGGGGGCCCATAATTCACCCCTCCACTTT,CASSHRGAHNSPLHF
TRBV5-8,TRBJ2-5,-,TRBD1,TGTGCCAGCAGCTTGAGGACAGGGAGAGGGGGCCAAGAGACCCAGTACTTC,CASSLRTGRGGQETQYF
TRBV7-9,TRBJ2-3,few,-,TGTGCCAGCAGCTTTTCCCTCAGGGACCCAAGGCAGTATTTT,CASSFSLRDPRQYF
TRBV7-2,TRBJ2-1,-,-,TGTGCCAGCAGCTCCCTGTCCAGGATCCACAATGAGCAGTTCTTC,CASSSLSRIHNEQFF
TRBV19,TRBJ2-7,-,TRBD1,TGTGCCAGTAGTCCCCGGGACAGGGGAGGCGAGCAGTACTTC,CASSPRDRGGEQYF
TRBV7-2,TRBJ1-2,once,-,TGTGCCAGCAGCCCCGGACGCCTCTTGGGGGGCTACACCTTC,CASSPGRLLGGYTF
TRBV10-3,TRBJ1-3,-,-,TGTGCCATCAAAGAAGGCGGAAACACCATATATTTT,CAIKEGGNTIYF
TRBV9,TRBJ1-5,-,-,TGTGCCAGCAGCGTAGGACAGGGCAATCAGCCCCAGCATTTT,CASSVGQGNQPQHF
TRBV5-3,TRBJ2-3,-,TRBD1,TGTGCCAGAAGCTCCAAGGTGGGGGACAGTCCTAGCACAGATACGCAGTATTTT,CARSSKVGDSPSTDTQYF
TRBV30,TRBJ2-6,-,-,TGTGCCTGGAGTTCGGGCCGGGTTCCCAGGTCCGGGGCCAACGTCCTGACTTTC,CAWSSGRVPRSGANVLTF
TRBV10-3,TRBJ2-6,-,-,TGTGCCATCACACAGGAGGAATGGCCTGGGGCCAACGTCCTGACTTTC,CAITQEEWPGANVLTF
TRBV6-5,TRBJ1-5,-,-,TGTGCCAGCAGTTTCGCGTATGGTAGCAATCAGCCCCAGCATTTT,CASSFAYGSNQPQHF
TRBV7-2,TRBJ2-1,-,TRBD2,TGTGCCAGCAGCTTAGGGGGACTAGCCAATGAGCAGTTCTTC,CASSLGGLANEQFF
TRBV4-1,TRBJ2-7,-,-,TGCGCCAGCAGCCAGGCTATCATAGGGAGAAACGAGCAGTACTTC,CASSQAIIGRNEQYF
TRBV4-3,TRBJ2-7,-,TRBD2,TGCGCCAGCAGCCAAGGGGTGGCCTGGCGGGAGGAACCTTTTTGGGAGCAGTACTTC,CASSQGVAWREEPFWEQYF
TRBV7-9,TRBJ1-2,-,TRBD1,TGTGCCAGCAGCCTACCGGGACAGGCCTATGGCTACACCTTC,CASSLPGQAYGYTF
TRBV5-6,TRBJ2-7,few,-,TGTGCCAGCAGCTCGCTCGGGCTGGAGCAGTACTTC,CASSSLGLEQYF
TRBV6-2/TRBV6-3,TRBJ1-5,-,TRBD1,TGTGCCAGCAGCCAAGACAGGGTGGATCAGCCCCAGCATTTT,CASSQDRVDQPQHF
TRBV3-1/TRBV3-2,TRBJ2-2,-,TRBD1,TGTGCCAGCAGCCGAGGGACAGCGGGGGAGCTGTTTTTT,CASSRGTAGELFF
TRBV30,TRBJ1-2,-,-,TGTGCCTGGAGTGCGGGCTATGGCTACACCTTC,CAWSAGYGYTF
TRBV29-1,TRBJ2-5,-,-,TGCAGCCACCCCGGTTGGGGTCTAGAGACCCAGTACTTC,CSHPGWGLETQYF
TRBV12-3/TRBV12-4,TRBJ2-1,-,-,TGTGCCAGCAGTTTTAATGCCAGGAATGAGCAGTTCTTC,CASSFNARNEQFF
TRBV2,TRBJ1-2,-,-,TGTGCCAGCAGTGAGGGCAGGAAATTCTATGGCTACACCTTC,CASSEGRKFYGYTF
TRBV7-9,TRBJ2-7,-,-,TGTGCCAGCAGACCACCAGGAACCCGGGGGGCTAGGTCCGAGCAGTACTTC,CASRPPGTRGARSEQYF
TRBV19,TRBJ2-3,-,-,TGTGCCAGTGGACGGCCAGATACGCAGTATTTT,CASGRPDTQYF
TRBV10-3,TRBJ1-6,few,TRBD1,TGTGCCATCAGGACCGGGACAGGGGGAAACTCACCCCTCCACTTT,CAIRTGTGGNSPLHF
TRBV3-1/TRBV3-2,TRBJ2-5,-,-,TGTGCCAGCAGCCCGCGTACGGCTATGGCGGGAGAGACCCAGTACTTC,CASSPRTAMAGETQYF
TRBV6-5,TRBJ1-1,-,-,TGTGCCAGCAGTTACACAGGTGGCACTGAAGCTTTCTTT,CASSYTGGTEAFF
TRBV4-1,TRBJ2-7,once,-,TGCGCCAGCAGCCAAGATCCTCAGGTCTACGAGCAGTACTTC,CASSQDPQVYEQYF
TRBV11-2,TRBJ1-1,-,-,TGTGCCAGCAGCTTATTTGGGCAGGGTGCTGAAGCTTTCTTT,CASSLFGQGAEAFF
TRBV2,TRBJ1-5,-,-,TGTGCCAGCAGTGACTCCATAACGCCATCAGGTCGTCAGCCCCAGCATTTT,CASSDSITPSGRQPQHF
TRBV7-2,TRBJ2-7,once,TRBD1,TGTGCCAGCAGCCCCAGGGGGCGCGCCGAGCAGTACTTC,CASSPRGRAEQYF
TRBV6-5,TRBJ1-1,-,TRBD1,TGTGCCACGGATCTTAGGGGGCACCGGACTGAAGCTTTCTTT,CATDLRGHRTEAFF
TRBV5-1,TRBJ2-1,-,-,TGCGCCACAGCATACGGGGACCTAGACAATGAGCAGTTCTTC,CATAYGDLDNEQFF
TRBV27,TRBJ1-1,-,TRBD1,TGTGCCAGCAGTGGGGGACAGGGTGGAAGGAACACTGAAGCTTTCTTT,CASSGGQGGRNTEAFF